This T cell receptor (beta chain) appears in the sequencing data of a study of blood T cell repertoires in COVID-19. The method was immunoSEQ multiplex PCR; TCRdb's version includes in-frame clones alone and lacks a portion of them. The data contain roughly 270,000 clones, 70% to 90% of them singletons. V dropped 6 bases and J dropped 6; count of bases not matched to a gene: 12. This CDR3 comprises 16 residues. CDR1 and CDR2 from the germline V gene are MNHEY and SMNVEV (reference sequence). The rearrangement joins TRBV27 to TRBJ2-1; 9 nucleotides agree with TRBD1. The receptor was derived from a man aged 45-65 years with active or convalescent COVID-19. Sample: peripheral blood. In nucleotides, the CDR3 is TGTGCCAGCAGCCACCGAACAGGGGGCAGGGGCAATGAGCAGTTCTTC. Its translation: CASSHRTGGRGNEQFF.